This passage covers 24 T cell receptor beta chains from one sample sequenced in a study of blood T cell repertoires in COVID-19. The repertoire was sequenced with immunoSEQ multiplex PCR; TCRdb's copy has only in-frame clones and lacks some. The sample contains hundreds of thousands of clones, approximately 84% of which appear only once. Material for sequencing was PBMCs or T cells enriched from blood (not recorded which). The receptors here all came from a man aged 18 to 30 who had recovered from COVID-19.

This clone appeared a single time. The V gene is TRBV7-2, the J gene TRBJ2-1; perhaps TRBD1 as D (6 bases). Trimming removed 2 bases at V and 10 bases at J, with 18 bases between. The CDR3 has 15 amino acids. The germline CDR1 and CDR2 sequences are SGHTA and FQGNSA. CDR3 in DNA: TGTGCCAGCAGCTTAATACCTGTAAGGGGGATAGAGCAGTTCTTC. It yields the protein CASSLIPVRGIEQFF. The full variable domain, its missing parts supplied by reference TRBV7-2 and TRBJ2-1, is GAGVSQSPSNKVTEKGKDVELRCDPISGHTALYWYRQSLGQGLEFLIYFQGNSAPDKSGLPSDRFSAERTGGSVSTLTIQRTQQEDSAVYLCASSLIPVRGIEQFFGPGTRLTVL.

The chain recombines TRBV29-1 with TRBJ2-3; no clear D. Germline V gene data show CDR1 as SQVTM and CDR2 as ANQGSEA. The CDR3 loop spans 12 amino acids. The V end lost 1 base, the J end lost 0 bases, and 2 bases lay between the germline ends. The CDR3 region has the DNA TGCAGCGTTGAAGTAAGCACAGATACGCAGTATTTT. This translates into CSVEVSTDTQYF.

V gene TRBV5-4 combines with J gene TRBJ2-3; weak D call: TRBD2 (5 bases). Germline CDR1 reads SGHNT; CDR2 reads YYREEE (reference sequence). The CDR3 has 14 amino acids. The V gene lost 6 bases and the J gene lost 0 bases, with 11 bases spanning the gap. CDR3 region: CASTDGLSTDTQYF. The CDR3 nucleotides are TGTGCCAGCACCGATGGACTGAGCACAGATACGCAGTATTTT.

This clone was seen only a few times. This chain joins TRBV6-5 and TRBJ2-3; tentatively, D is TRBD2 (6 bases). Germline CDR1 MNHEY, CDR2 SVGAGI. The CDR3 consists of 12 residues. Trimming left V 7 bases short and J 2 bases short, with 7 bases between. CDR3 in amino acids: CASTSVTDTQYF. The CDR3, as DNA: TGTGCCAGCACTAGCGTCACAGATACGCAGTATTTT.

This clone is a singleton in its sample. The V and J genes are TRBV16 and TRBJ1-5, with a tentative D call TRBD1 (5 bases). The germline gives CDR1 KGHSY, CDR2 FQNENV. Trimming stripped 1 base from V and 0 bases from J, with 10 bases between. The CDR3 is 16 residues long. The CDR3 is CASSQFGGDSNQPQHF. CDR3 nucleotide sequence: TGTGCCAGCAGCCAATTCGGGGGGGATAGCAATCAGCCCCAGCATTTT.

This clone was counted a few times. The genes are TRBV7-2 and TRBJ1-2; 7 bases agree with TRBD1. J gave up 4 bases and V 5 bases, and 10 bases lay outside the gene matches. This CDR3 is built from 15 residues. In germline, CDR1 is SGHTA, CDR2 FQGNSA. The DNA for the CDR3 is TGTGCCAGCAGCCCTCAGGCCCAGGGGGGCTATGGCTACACCTTC. It yields the protein CASSPQAQGGYGYTF.

The CDR3 sequence: CASSGAHDNSNQPQHF. CDR3 nucleotide sequence: TGTGCCAGCAGTGGAGCCCACGATAATAGCAATCAGCCCCAGCATTTT. The chain uses TRBV28 and TRBJ1-5; D gene uncertain. The length of the CDR3 is 16 residues. The ends were cut back, 5 bases at V and 0 bases at J, with 14 bases in the middle. Germline V gene sequence: CDR1 MDHEN, CDR2 SYDVKM.

This clone was counted between two and nine times. The chain combines TRBV6-5 with TRBJ1-6, with 8 nucleotides matching TRBD1. This CDR3 contains 15 residues. Trimming removed 0 bases from V and 10 bases from J; junction bases left unmatched: 5. Germline V gene sequence: CDR1 MNHEY, CDR2 SVGAGI. CDR3 DNA: TGTGCCAGCAGTTACTCTCAGGGGGCACGATCACCCCTCCACTTT. As protein: CASSYSQGARSPLHF.

The chain couples TRBV19 to TRBJ1-6; 7 nucleotides agree with TRBD1. Per the germline V gene, CDR1 is LNHDA and CDR2 is SQIVND (reference sequence). This CDR3 contains 15 residues. J lost 10 bases, V lost 6 bases, and 12 bases had no gene match. The CDR3 region is CASSQGGGLASPLHF. The CDR3 DNA is TGTGCCAGTAGCCAAGGGGGCGGCCTCGCCTCACCCCTCCACTTT.

This clone has only one observation. This rearrangement joins TRBV11-1 to TRBJ1-6; no definite D call. Germline CDR1 SGHAT, CDR2 FQDESV (reference sequence). The CDR3 is made up of 14 amino acids. Trimming removed 5 bases at V and 8 bases at J, with 13 bases between. CDR3 bases: TGTGCCAGCAGCAAGATGGACTGGGATTCACCCCTCCACTTT. Protein product: CASSKMDWDSPLHF.

The chain carries TRBV9 and TRBJ1-4, with D unresolved. CDR1 is SGDLS, CDR2 YYNGEE, per germline. The CDR3 sequence is 17 residues long. V was clipped by 4 bases and J by 0 bases, with 16 bases between them. The CDR3 DNA is TGTGCCAGCAGCCCGACGGCTTTCCGGGCAACTAATGAAAAACTGTTTTTT. Translation: CASSPTAFRATNEKLFF.

This chain links TRBV6-5 with TRBJ2-7, with a tentative D call TRBD1 (5 bases). Trimming cost V 8 bases and J 0 bases, with 14 bases left between them. The V gene's germline CDR1 is MNHEY and CDR2 SVGAGI. The CDR3 is 14 amino acids. CDR3 DNA: TGTGCCAGCGGCCGGGCAGGACACTCCTACGAGCAGTACTTC. It translates to CASGRAGHSYEQYF.

J is TRBJ2-7 and V is TRBV3-1 (or the pseudogene TRBV3-2), with 12 bases matching TRBD1. The J segment lost 6 bases and the V segment lost 4 bases, leaving 10 bases of the junction unmatched. Looked up from germline, CDR1 is LGHDT and CDR2 is YNNKEL (reference sequence). The CDR3 runs to 16 residues. The CDR3 sequence is CASSLRDRGLLVEQYF. DNA for the CDR3: TGTGCCAGCAGCCTCCGGGACAGGGGGCTTCTGGTCGAGCAGTACTTC.

The chain couples TRBV14 to TRBJ2-7; 7 bases are a match to TRBD2. The CDR3 extends over 16 amino acids. With V trimmed by 0 bases and J by 9 bases, 14 bases remained unmatched. CDR1 and CDR2 (germline): SGHDN, FVKESK. The CDR3 region has the DNA TGTGCCAGCAGCCAAGATGTAGGGAGGGACTTCGTTGTGCAGTACTTC. Protein sequence: CASSQDVGRDFVVQYF.

The V gene is TRBV19, the J gene TRBJ1-2, with 7 nucleotides matching TRBD1. V trimming: 6 bases; J trimming: 0 bases; junction bases outside the gene matches: 4. The germline V gene has CDR1 LNHDA and CDR2 SQIVND (reference sequence). The CDR3 loop spans 14 amino acids. DNA for the CDR3: TGTGCCAGTAGCCTCGGGACAGCTAACTATGGCTACACCTTC. This encodes CASSLGTANYGYTF.

The V and J genes are TRBV7-9 and TRBJ1-4; the D gene is possibly TRBD1 (5 bases). The germline gives CDR1 SEHNR, CDR2 FQNEAQ (reference sequence). The CDR3 length is 14 residues. Trimming shortened V by 2 bases and J by 3 bases, and 7 bases separated the two germline ends. The CDR3, as DNA: TGTGCCAGCAGCTTATCGGGGGCTAATGAAAAACTGTTTTTT. Amino acids: CASSLSGANEKLFF. Filled out from reference TRBV7-9 and TRBJ1-4, the complete variable domain reads DTGVSQNPRHKITKRGQNVTFRCDPISEHNRLYWYRQTLGQGPEFLTYFQNEAQLEKSRLLSDRFSAERPKGSFSTLEIQRTEQGDSAMYLCASSLSGANEKLFFGSGTQLSVL.

A few counts support this clone. The chain is built from TRBV12-3 or TRBV12-4 and TRBJ2-1, with TRBD1 identical over 9 bases. The junction had 1 base not matched to a gene; V was cut back by 6 bases and J by 4 bases. This CDR3 comprises 13 residues. This chain's CDR3 is CASSGTGYNEQFF. In DNA, the CDR3 is TGTGCCAGCAGCGGGACAGGGTACAATGAGCAGTTCTTC.

This chain joins TRBV5-1 and TRBJ2-5, with D unresolved. Germline CDR1 reads SGHRS; CDR2 reads YFSETQ. Trimming pared 0 bases from V and 3 bases from J, leaving 9 bases between. There are 14 residues in the CDR3. CDR3 sequence: CASSLAPREETQYF. In DNA, the CDR3 is TGCGCCAGCAGCTTGGCCCCCCGGGAAGAGACCCAGTACTTC.

This clone was observed a handful of times. The chain uses TRBV5-4 and TRBJ2-7; D might be TRBD1 (5 bases). The CDR3 totals 12 residues. With 3 bases removed from V and 3 bases from J, the gap between germline ends came to 7 bases. In germline, CDR1 is SGHNT, CDR2 YYREEE (reference sequence). The CDR3 DNA reads TGTGCCAGCAGCTACGACAGCTACGAGCAGTACTTC. Translation gives CASSYDSYEQYF.

V usage is TRBV2 and J usage is TRBJ1-6; TRBD1 matches 9 bases. The CDR3 length is 15 residues. Germline V gene data show CDR1 as SNHLY and CDR2 as FYNNEI. The J segment lost 10 bases and the V segment lost 3 bases, leaving 7 bases of the junction unmatched. DNA of the CDR3: TGTGCCAGCAGTGAGGGGGGACAGGGTAAGTCACCCCTCCACTTT. It encodes CASSEGGQGKSPLHF.

The genes are TRBV5-1 and TRBJ2-1, with 9 bases fitting TRBD1. The germline CDR1 and CDR2 sequences are SGHRS and YFSETQ. The CDR3 is 15 amino acids. Trimming removed 9 bases from V and 7 bases from J; junction bases left unmatched: 14. The DNA for the CDR3 is TGCGCCACCAGGAAGGGACAGGGAGGAGAAAATGAGCAGTTCTTC. The encoded protein is CATRKGQGGENEQFF.

The chain recombines TRBV7-9 with TRBJ1-1; TRBD1 might be the D (5 bases). Trimming removed 0 bases at V and 4 bases at J, with 12 bases between. This CDR3 comprises 15 residues. CDR1 is SEHNR and CDR2 is FQNEAQ in the germline V gene (reference sequence). CDR3 loop: CASSLAVGGVTEAFF. CDR3 in DNA: TGTGCCAGCAGCTTAGCGGTCGGGGGAGTCACTGAAGCTTTCTTT.

The gene calls are TRBV28 and TRBJ1-5; D might be TRBD1 (5 bases). The V and J ends lost 7 bases and 2 bases respectively, with 21 bases between them. This CDR3 has 17 residues. Germline V gene data show CDR1 as MDHEN and CDR2 as SYDVKM. Written as DNA, the CDR3 is TGTGCCAGCACCCTAGGTCGGACACTAATTGGCAATCAGCCCCAGCATTTT. Its protein product is CASTLGRTLIGNQPQHF.

The V call is TRBV11-2, the J call TRBJ2-7; D is perhaps TRBD1 (6 bases). The CDR3 extends over 12 amino acids. CDR1 is SGHAT and CDR2 is FQNNGV in the germline V gene. Trimming stripped 5 bases from V and 4 bases from J, with 9 bases between. Here the CDR3 DNA reads TGTGCCAGCAGCGATCAGGGGTACGAGCAGTACTTC. This sequence encodes CASSDQGYEQYF.